This section outlines one T cell receptor (beta chain) sequence together with its context. The sample originates from a study of cytomegalovirus exposure and HLA in healthy donors. It was with 60 Vbeta and 13 Jbeta primers that the PCR ran. Sequencing used immunoSEQ multiplex PCR; TCRdb keeps in-frame clones, though not all of them. The data hold approximately 290,000 clones, with about 80% observed a single time. V lost 3 bases to trimming and J lost 3 bases, with 8 bases between them. Per germline, CDR1 KGHSH and CDR2 LQKENI. The CDR3 loop spans 13 amino acids. This clonotype originated in a girl aged 2 to 9 in good health and CMV-seronegative. The sample consisted of PBMCs. The chain is built from TRBV18 and TRBJ2-5; D may be TRBD1 (5 bases). Written as DNA, the CDR3 is TGTGCCAGCTCACCGACAGAGGAAGAGACCCAGTACTTC. Its protein is CASSPTEEETQYF.